Listed here are 22 T cell receptor beta chains from one sample, sequenced in a study of graft-versus-host responses after intestinal transplantation. No antigens are known for them. The assay was immunoSEQ multiplex PCR, and TCRdb's table has in-frame clones only and misses some. The data contain fewer than 110,000 clones, roughly 86% of them singletons. The input for sequencing was unstimulated CD4+ T cells sorted from spleen or lymph node cells, taken before transplant. These receptors were collected from a human donor who was the organ donor for an intestinal transplant.

This rearrangement joins TRBV11-2 to TRBJ2-7, with 8 bases aligning to TRBD1. J gave up 5 bases and V 5 bases, and 11 bases lay outside the gene matches. In germline, CDR1 is SGHAT, CDR2 FQNNGV. The CDR3 length is 15 residues. DNA of the CDR3: TGTGCCAGCAGCAGGTGGACAGGGCAGGATAACGAGCAGTACTTC. Translating it yields CASSRWTGQDNEQYF.

The chain couples TRBV9 to TRBJ2-7; a weak D match, TRBD2 (5 bases). V was pared by 2 bases and J by 0 bases, with 9 bases between. The length of the CDR3 is 14 residues. Looked up from germline, CDR1 is SGDLS and CDR2 is YYNGEE. In DNA form, the CDR3 reads TGTGCCAGCAGCGTTAGGGAGAGCTCCTACGAGCAGTACTTC. Amino acid sequence: CASSVRESSYEQYF. Full variable domain (remainder filled in from reference TRBV9 and TRBJ2-7): DSGVTQTPKHLITATGQRVTLRCSPRSGDLSVYWYQQSLDQGLQFLIQYYNGEERAKGNILERFSAQQFPDLHSELNLSSLELGDSALYFCASSVRESSYEQYFGPGTRLTVT.

The genes are TRBV7-3 and TRBJ2-7; D remains unclear. The CDR3 runs 14 residues. V dropped 1 base and J dropped 7 bases, with 14 bases sitting between them. The germline gives CDR1 SGHTA, CDR2 FQGTGA. The CDR3 coding sequence is TGTGCCAGCAGCTTAAGTCGCAACTCGGAGGAGCAGTACTTC. Amino acid sequence: CASSLSRNSEEQYF.

The chain has TRBV19 and TRBJ2-2, with D tentatively TRBD1 or TRBD2 (7 bases each). V lost 3 bases and J 4 bases, leaving 15 bases between the germline ends. Germline CDR1 is LNHDA and CDR2 is SQIVND (reference sequence). The CDR3 is 16 amino acids. The CDR3 bases are TGTGCCAGTAGTATCAATCCCAGGGGGGGCACCGGGGAGCTGTTTTTT. It specifies CASSINPRGGTGELFF.

This clone has a single count. The gene calls are TRBV6-5 and TRBJ2-7; D is uncertain. Germline V gene data show CDR1 as MNHEY and CDR2 as SVGAGI. The CDR3 runs 14 residues. V dropped 0 bases and J dropped 3 bases, with 9 bases sitting between them. The CDR3 region is CASSYSRQVYEQYF. The CDR3 coding sequence is TGTGCCAGCAGTTACTCGAGGCAGGTCTACGAGCAGTACTTC.

The rearrangement uses TRBV7-8 and TRBJ1-4; D ambiguous. The V end lost 5 bases, the J end lost 0 bases, and 16 bases lay between the germline ends. CDR3 length: 17 residues. CDR1 SGHVS and CDR2 FQNEAQ come from the germline V gene. The CDR3 reads CASSPRRRDATNEKLFF. CDR3 bases: TGTGCCAGCAGCCCTCGACGGCGGGATGCAACTAATGAAAAACTGTTTTTT.

Concerning this clone: Other DNA sequences of this sample code for an identical CDR3. The CDR3: CASSQGGNLGQDTQYF. The DNA for the CDR3 is TGCGCCAGCAGCCAAGGAGGGAATCTAGGACAAGATACGCAGTATTTT. The V call is TRBV4-1, the J call TRBJ2-3; TRBD1 or TRBD2 may be the D gene (5 bases each). This CDR3 contains 16 residues. V lost 1 base, J lost 5 bases, and 16 bases lay in between. Germline V lookup: CDR1 MGHRA, CDR2 YSYEKL.

The V gene is TRBV9, the J gene TRBJ2-3, with 7 bases fitting TRBD2. The germline gives CDR1 SGDLS, CDR2 YYNGEE. The J segment lost 4 bases and the V segment lost 4 bases, leaving 6 bases of the junction unmatched. There are 14 residues in the CDR3. The CDR3 DNA reads as TGTGCCAGCAGCACGCGACTAGCAGCAGATACGCAGTATTTT. Protein product: CASSTRLAADTQYF.

The V and J genes are TRBV6-5 and TRBJ1-1; D remains unclear. Germline CDR1 is MNHEY and CDR2 is SVGAGI. Trimming shortened V by 7 bases and J by 7 bases, and 13 bases separated the two germline ends. CDR3 length equals 12 residues. The CDR3 is CASTKGRIEAFF. CDR3 in DNA: TGTGCCAGCACCAAAGGGAGGATTGAAGCTTTCTTT.

Concerning this clone: The same CDR3 arises from other DNA sequences in this sample as well. This chain links TRBV5-1 with TRBJ2-3; D is unresolved. The CDR3 length is 12 residues. V was pared by 0 bases and J by 6 bases, with 5 bases between. Germline assignment: CDR1 SGHRS and CDR2 YFSETQ. CDR3 in amino acids: CASSLGGDTQYF. In DNA, the CDR3 is TGCGCCAGCAGCTTGGGTGGGGATACGCAGTATTTT.

The chain is built from TRBV5-5 and TRBJ2-7; the D call may be TRBD1 or TRBD2 (5 bases each). The CDR3 is made up of 15 amino acids. V dropped 0 bases and J dropped 2 bases, with 12 bases sitting between them. Per the germline V gene, CDR1 is SGHKS and CDR2 is YYEKEE (reference sequence). Here the CDR3 DNA reads TGTGCCAGCAGCTTGGCCGTTTCGGGACCCTACGAGCAGTACTTC. Protein sequence: CASSLAVSGPYEQYF. Full variable domain (missing parts from reference TRBV5-5 and TRBJ2-7): DAGVTQSPTHLIKTRGQQVTLRCSPISGHKSVSWYQQVLGQGPQFIFQYYEKEERGRGNFPDRFSARQFPNYSSELNVNALLLGDSALYLCASSLAVSGPYEQYFGPGTRLTVT.

Here the CDR3 reads CATSRGTGLNTEAFF. In nucleotides, the CDR3 is TGTGCCACCAGCAGGGGGACAGGGTTGAACACTGAAGCTTTCTTT. The chain combines TRBV15 with TRBJ1-1; 9 nucleotides line up with TRBD1. The germline V gene has CDR1 LNHNV and CDR2 YYDKDF (reference sequence). V lost 3 bases and J lost 0; bases outside the gene matches: 2. This CDR3 is built from 15 residues.

V is TRBV4-1 and J is TRBJ1-4; the D is unclear. The germline V and J ends were trimmed by 1 base and 5 bases, with 14 bases remaining between them. Germline assignment: CDR1 MGHRA and CDR2 YSYEKL. This CDR3 is 16 amino acids long. The DNA for the CDR3 is TGCGCCAGCAGCCAAGTACGTTTGGGCGGGAATGAAAAACTGTTTTTT. Its protein product is CASSQVRLGGNEKLFF.

V and J are TRBV9 and TRBJ2-4; D is uncertain. The CDR3 contains 16 residues. Germline V gene sequence: CDR1 SGDLS, CDR2 YYNGEE. Trimming removed 7 bases from V and 0 bases from J, with 17 bases in between. The CDR3 here is CASGPDTSLAKNIQYF. DNA for the CDR3: TGTGCCAGCGGCCCCGACACTTCCTTAGCCAAAAACATTCAGTACTTC.

The gene calls are TRBV6-6 and TRBJ2-7; no clear D gene. This CDR3 is 14 amino acids long. Germline V gene lookup returns CDR1 MNHNY and CDR2 SVGAGI (reference sequence). Trimming removed 6 bases from V and 3 bases from J, with 15 bases in between. CDR3: CASSTTQGGYEQYF. The CDR3 nucleotides read TGTGCCAGCAGCACTACCCAAGGCGGCTACGAGCAGTACTTC.

The CDR3 nucleotides read TGCAGCGTTGCGGGTAGGACCACAGATACGCAGTATTTT. Its translation is CSVAGRTTDTQYF. The chain uses TRBV29-1 and TRBJ2-3, with D unclear. CDR1 and CDR2 from the germline V gene are SQVTM and ANQGSEA. The V gene lost 4 bases and the J gene lost 2 bases, with 10 bases spanning the gap. This CDR3 has 13 amino acids.

The J gene is TRBJ1-1, the V gene TRBV5-4; D is unresolved. In germline, CDR1 is SGHNT, CDR2 YYREEE (reference sequence). CDR3 length: 13 amino acids. The V gene lost 5 bases and the J gene lost 1 base, with 9 bases spanning the gap. CDR3: CASREMKNTEAFF. Here the CDR3 DNA reads TGTGCCAGCAGGGAGATGAAGAACACTGAAGCTTTCTTT.

The chain is built from TRBV5-8 and TRBJ1-6; D ambiguous. CDR3 length equals 16 residues. V was cut by 4 bases and J by 7 bases, with 18 bases left in between. Germline CDR1 SGHTS, CDR2 YDEGEE. In nucleotides, the CDR3 is TGTGCCAGCAGCCAAAGATTAGGCAGGCTAAATTCACCCCTCCACTTT. The encoded protein is CASSQRLGRLNSPLHF.

The V and J genes are TRBV19 and TRBJ1-2; 8 nucleotides line up with TRBD1. The CDR3 is 13 residues long. In germline, CDR1 is LNHDA, CDR2 SQIVND (reference sequence). V lost 6 bases and J lost 6; bases outside the gene matches: 6. The CDR3 spells CASRGPGGHGYTF. Written as DNA, the CDR3 is TGTGCCAGTAGAGGCCCAGGGGGCCATGGCTACACCTTC.

The V call is TRBV5-6, the J call TRBJ2-5; 7 bases agree with TRBD1. Looked up from germline, CDR1 is SGHDT and CDR2 is YYEEEE. The V segment lost 1 base and the J segment 4 bases; nucleotides outside the gene matches: 10. CDR3 length: 16 amino acids. As DNA, the CDR3 is TGTGCCAGCAGCTTGAGGGTAGACAGGGCCAGAGAGACCCAGTACTTC. Its protein product is CASSLRVDRARETQYF.

This clone was seen only a few times. This chain connects TRBV7-2 to TRBJ1-5, with no clear D. The CDR3 has 13 amino acids. CDR1 is SGHTA, CDR2 FQGNSA, per germline. V was shortened by 2 bases and J by 3 bases, with 5 bases between the two germline ends. The CDR3 spells CASSLTTNQPQHF. Written as DNA, the CDR3 is TGTGCCAGCAGCTTAACGACCAATCAGCCCCAGCATTTT.

The chain carries TRBV6-1 and TRBJ1-1; 8 bases fit TRBD1. CDR3 length equals 15 residues. J was trimmed by 4 bases and V by 7 bases; bases with no gene match: 11. Looked up from germline, CDR1 is MNHNS and CDR2 is SASEGT. CDR3 residues: CASIPATGEGTEAFF. CDR3 DNA sequence: TGTGCCAGCATACCCGCGACAGGGGAGGGCACTGAAGCTTTCTTT.